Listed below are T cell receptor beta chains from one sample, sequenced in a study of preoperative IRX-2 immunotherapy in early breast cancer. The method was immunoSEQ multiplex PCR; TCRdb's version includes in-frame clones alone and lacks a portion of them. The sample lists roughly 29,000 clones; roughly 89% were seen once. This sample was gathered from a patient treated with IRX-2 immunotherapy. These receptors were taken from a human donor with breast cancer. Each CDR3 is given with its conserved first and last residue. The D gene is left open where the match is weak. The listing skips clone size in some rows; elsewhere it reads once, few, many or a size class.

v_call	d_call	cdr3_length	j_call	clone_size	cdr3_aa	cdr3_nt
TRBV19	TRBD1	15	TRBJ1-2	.	CASSRPGQANYGYTF	TGTGCCAGTAGTCGCCCGGGACAGGCAAACTATGGCTACACCTTC
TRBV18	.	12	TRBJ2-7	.	CASSPSSYEQYF	TGTGCCAGCTCACCCTCTAGCTACGAGCAGTACTTC
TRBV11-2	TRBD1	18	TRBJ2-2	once	CASSHSETGVDSTGELFF	TGTGCCAGCAGTCACTCGGAGACAGGGGTCGATTCCACCGGGGAGCTGTTTTTT
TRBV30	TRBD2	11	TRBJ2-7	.	CAWDRGGEQYF	TGTGCCTGGGACCGGGGGGGCGAGCAGTACTTC
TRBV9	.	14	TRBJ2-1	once	CASSLGQLNNEQFF	TGTGCCAGCAGCCTTGGACAGCTAAACAATGAGCAGTTCTTC
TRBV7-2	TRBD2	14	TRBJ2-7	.	CASSLAGFSYEQYF	TGTGCCAGCAGCCTAGCGGGATTCTCCTACGAGCAGTACTTC
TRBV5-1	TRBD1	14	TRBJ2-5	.	CASGAGGGEETQYF	TGCGCCAGCGGGGCAGGGGGCGGGGAAGAGACCCAGTACTTC
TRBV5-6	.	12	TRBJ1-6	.	CASSLVDSPLHF	TGTGCCAGCAGCTTGGTGGATTCACCCCTCCACTTT
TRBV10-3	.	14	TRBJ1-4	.	CAISDKGLVEKLFF	TGTGCCATCAGTGATAAGGGGCTGGTTGAAAAACTGTTTTTT
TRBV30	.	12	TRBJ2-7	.	CAWRPASAEQYF	TGTGCCTGGAGGCCCGCATCCGCCGAGCAGTACTTC
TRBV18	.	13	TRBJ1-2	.	CASSPQGRNGYTF	TGTGCCAGCTCACCCCAGGGTCGCAATGGCTACACCTTC
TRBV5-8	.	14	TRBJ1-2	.	CASSLGGINYGYTF	TGTGCCAGCAGCTTGGGAGGGATTAACTATGGCTACACCTTC
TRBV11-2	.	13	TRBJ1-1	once	CASSLIFSPEAFF	TGTGCCAGCAGCTTAATTTTCTCCCCTGAAGCTTTCTTT
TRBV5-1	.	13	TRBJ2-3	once	CASSLAQGDTQYF	TGCGCCAGCAGCTTGGCGCAGGGAGATACGCAGTATTTT
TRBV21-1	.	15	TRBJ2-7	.	CASKGGGTTPYGQYF	TGTGCCAGCAAAGGGGGCGGCACAACCCCCTACGGGCAGTACTTC
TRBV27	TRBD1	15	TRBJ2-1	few	CASSLGQGELDEQFF	TGTGCCAGCAGTCTGGGACAGGGCGAGTTGGATGAGCAGTTCTTC
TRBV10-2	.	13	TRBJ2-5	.	CASSPSVRETQYF	TGCGCCAGCAGTCCTAGCGTGAGGGAGACCCAGTACTTC
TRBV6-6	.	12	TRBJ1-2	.	CASGVRGYGYTF	TGTGCCAGCGGGGTCAGGGGCTATGGCTACACCTTC
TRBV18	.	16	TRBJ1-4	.	CASSPAFEGTNEKLFF	TGTGCCAGCTCACCCGCTTTCGAGGGAACTAATGAAAAACTGTTTTTT
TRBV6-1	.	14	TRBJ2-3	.	CASSFGGAADTQYF	TGTGCCAGCAGTTTTGGCGGGGCGGCAGATACGCAGTATTTT